The 23 T cell receptor beta chains below all came from one sample that was sequenced in a study of blood T cell repertoires in COVID-19 (dated by TCRdb to 2020 to 2022). Libraries were prepared through the immunoSEQ multiplex PCR assay. TCRdb re-hosts the immuneACCESS table, in-frame sequences only. Its copies lack some clones; in the studies checked, an unresolved V gene accounts for under half of them, and the cause for the rest is not known. The sample contains 65,000 to 85,000 clones, roughly 84% of them found a single time. Under 13% of the sample lies in the top ten. Material for sequencing was peripheral blood. These receptors came from a woman aged 18 to 35 with acute or convalescent COVID-19.

The J gene is TRBJ2-5, the V gene TRBV7-8; 7 bases align to TRBD1. The CDR3 is 17 amino acids. The V and J ends lost 3 bases and 2 bases, in that order; junction bases with no gene match: 12. Germline values: CDR1 SGHVS, CDR2 FQNEAQ. CDR3: CASSFRRGQVPQETQYF. As DNA, the CDR3 is TGTGCCAGCAGCTTCCGGCGCGGACAGGTACCACAAGAGACCCAGTACTTC.

This rearrangement joins TRBV5-1 to TRBJ2-3, with TRBD2 matching over 8 bases. The CDR3 consists of 14 residues. Germline lookup yields CDR1 SGHRS and CDR2 YFSETQ. V was pared by 3 bases and J by 6 bases, with 6 bases of the junction left unmatched. CDR3 sequence (DNA): TGCGCCAGCAGCTCGGGGACTAGTTCGGATACGCAGTATTTT. It specifies CASSSGTSSDTQYF.

This chain links TRBV4-1 with TRBJ1-1; D is undetermined. The germline V gene has CDR1 MGHRA and CDR2 YSYEKL. V was trimmed by 1 base and J by 1 base, leaving 4 bases between them. The CDR3 has 13 residues. The CDR3 sequence: CASSQVRNTEAFF. In DNA, the CDR3 is TGCGCCAGCAGCCAAGTTAGGAACACTGAAGCTTTCTTT.

The rearrangement links TRBV9 to TRBJ2-1, with D possibly TRBD1 on 5 matching bases. This CDR3 contains 17 residues. In germline, CDR1 is SGDLS, CDR2 YYNGEE. V was trimmed by 3 bases and J by 3 bases, leaving 19 bases between them. CDR3 in DNA: TGTGCCAGCAGCGAAAAATCGACAATGACAGTCTACAATGAGCAGTTCTTC. Protein: CASSEKSTMTVYNEQFF. The full variable domain, rest sourced from reference TRBV9 and TRBJ2-1, is DSGVTQTPKHLITATGQRVTLRCSPRSGDLSVYWYQQSLDQGLQFLIQYYNGEERAKGNILERFSAQQFPDLHSELNLSSLELGDSALYFCASSEKSTMTVYNEQFFGPGTRLTVL.

The rearrangement uses TRBV11-2 and TRBJ1-3; D is uncertain. V lost 5 bases to trimming and J lost 2 bases, with 16 bases between them. The CDR3 covers 16 residues. CDR1 is SGHAT and CDR2 is FQNNGV in the germline V gene. CDR3 residues: CASSAQSPGTGNTIYF. In DNA, the CDR3 is TGTGCCAGCAGCGCACAATCCCCGGGAACTGGAAACACCATATATTTT.

The V and J genes are TRBV30 and TRBJ1-6; 9 nucleotides agree with TRBD1. This CDR3 contains 15 residues. In germline, CDR1 is GTSNPN, CDR2 SVGIG (reference sequence). The ends lost 1 base at V and 10 bases at J; junction bases unmatched: 8. The CDR3 bases are TGTGCCTGGAGTGCTCGGACAGGGGTATTATCACCCCTCCACTTT. Residues: CAWSARTGVLSPLHF.

V is TRBV28 and J is TRBJ1-4, with D unclear. Germline assignment: CDR1 MDHEN and CDR2 SYDVKM. Trimming cost V 2 bases and J 4 bases, with 11 bases left between them. The CDR3 sequence is 15 residues long. CDR3 protein: CASSLLGARNEKLFF. CDR3 DNA sequence: TGTGCCAGCAGTTTACTTGGAGCCCGTAATGAAAAACTGTTTTTT. The entire variable domain, with the rest obtained from reference TRBV28 and TRBJ1-4, is as follows: DVKVTQSSRYLVKRTGEKVFLECVQDMDHENMFWYRQDPGLGLRLIYFSYDVKMKEKGDIPEGYSVSREKKERFSLILESASTNQTSMYLCASSLLGARNEKLFFGSGTQLSVL.

The chain couples TRBV19 to TRBJ2-2; 15 bases match TRBD2. V was clipped by 4 bases and J by 4 bases; unmatched bases: 7. This CDR3 comprises 18 residues. The germline gives CDR1 LNHDA, CDR2 SQIVND (reference sequence). In DNA, the CDR3 is TGTGCCAGTAGTAGGACTAGCGGGAGGGCCTCGGGCACCGGGGAGCTGTTTTTT. As protein: CASSRTSGRASGTGELFF.

This chain links TRBV5-6 with TRBJ2-5, with D perhaps TRBD1 (5 bases). Germline lookup yields CDR1 SGHDT and CDR2 YYEEEE. V was pared by 3 bases and J by 5 bases, with 11 bases between. The CDR3 runs 13 residues. CDR3 in DNA: TGTGCCAGCAGCTCGGCCTCAGGGGAGACCCAGTACTTC. Amino acids: CASSSASGETQYF.

J is TRBJ2-1 and V is TRBV11-2; D may be TRBD2 (6 bases). V lost 5 bases to trimming and J lost 0 bases, with 14 bases between them. From germline, CDR1 is SGHAT and CDR2 FQNNGV. The CDR3 consists of 16 residues. The CDR3 is CASSPGRGSSYNEQFF. DNA for the CDR3: TGTGCCAGCAGCCCAGGGCGGGGAAGCTCCTACAATGAGCAGTTCTTC.

This chain joins TRBV5-5 and TRBJ1-1, with D perhaps TRBD1 (5 bases). Germline V gene lookup returns CDR1 SGHKS and CDR2 YYEKEE (reference sequence). V lost 4 bases and J lost 4, with 8 bases in between. The CDR3 length is 12 residues. CDR3 in amino acids: CASSRGGTEAFF. For the CDR3, the DNA is TGTGCCAGCAGCAGGGGTGGCACTGAAGCTTTCTTT.

The gene calls are TRBV11-3 and TRBJ2-6; possibly TRBD2 for D (5 bases). The V gene's germline CDR1 is SGHNT and CDR2 YENEEA. The V end was cut by 5 bases, the J end by 4 bases, with 12 bases between. The CDR3 runs to 15 residues. The CDR3 DNA follows: TGTGCCAGCAGCGAATTAAGGGAGGGGGCCAACGTCCTGACTTTC. Protein product: CASSELREGANVLTF.

For the CDR3, the DNA is TGTGCCAGCAGCGACACAGTGACGCAGTATTTT. It yields the protein CASSDTVTQYF. The chain is built from TRBV7-2 and TRBJ2-3; D gene ambiguous. Germline CDR1 SGHTA, CDR2 FQGNSA. This CDR3 contains 11 residues. V was shortened by 5 bases and J by 9 bases, with 9 bases between the two germline ends.

Only one count was recorded for this clone. The chain uses TRBV14 and TRBJ2-5; D is perhaps TRBD2 (5 bases). The CDR3 runs 16 residues. The ends were cut back, 2 bases at V and 5 bases at J, with 18 bases in the middle. Looked up from germline, CDR1 is SGHDN and CDR2 is FVKESK. The DNA for the CDR3 is TGTGCCAGCAGCCAAACTAGGGAACAGCCCCAGGAGACCCAGTACTTC. This translates into CASSQTREQPQETQYF.

CDR3 residues: CASSLRQANTEAFF. The CDR3 bases are TGTGCCAGCAGCTTGAGACAGGCCAACACTGAAGCTTTCTTT. The rearrangement uses TRBV5-5 and TRBJ1-1; D may be TRBD1 (6 bases). The V gene's germline CDR1 is SGHKS and CDR2 YYEKEE (reference sequence). Trimming stripped 1 base from V and 2 bases from J, with 9 bases between. The CDR3 runs 14 residues.

This chain links TRBV5-6 with TRBJ1-2; D is possibly TRBD1 (5 bases). This CDR3 contains 14 residues. CDR1 and CDR2 (germline): SGHDT, YYEEEE. V was cut by 0 bases and J by 7 bases, with 13 bases left in between. In DNA, the CDR3 is TGTGCCAGCAGCTTGGCCGGTGGGGCGCGTGGCTACACCTTC. Residues: CASSLAGGARGYTF.

The chain uses TRBV5-1 and TRBJ2-7; D is possibly TRBD1 (5 bases). The CDR3 runs to 16 residues. The V end was cut by 2 bases, the J end by 3 bases, with 18 bases between. The germline V gene has CDR1 SGHRS and CDR2 YFSETQ. Here the CDR3 DNA reads TGCGCCAGCAGCTTCTCAGGGCAGGACCCCTTCTACGAGCAGTACTTC. This gives the protein CASSFSGQDPFYEQYF.

This clone was detected only once. V gene TRBV27 combines with J gene TRBJ1-1, with TRBD1 as a possible D gene (6 bases). The CDR3 runs to 12 residues. V shed 8 bases and J shed 0 bases, with 7 bases lying between them. CDR1 is MNHEY, CDR2 SMNVEV, per germline (reference sequence). CDR3 residues: CASGQLNTEAFF. Written as DNA, the CDR3 is TGTGCCAGCGGACAGCTGAACACTGAAGCTTTCTTT.

This rearrangement joins TRBV5-8 to TRBJ1-6; D perhaps matches TRBD1 (6 bases). This CDR3 region has 14 residues. V dropped 5 bases and J dropped 9 bases, with 15 bases sitting between them. CDR1 and CDR2 from the germline V gene are SGHTS and YDEGEE. The CDR3 is CASSPNRVASPLHF. CDR3 DNA sequence: TGTGCCAGCAGTCCCAACAGGGTTGCTTCACCCCTCCACTTT. Using reference TRBV5-8 and TRBJ1-6 for the parts outside the CDR3, the full variable domain is EAGVTQSPTHLIKTRGQQATLRCSPISGHTSVYWYQQALGLGLQFLLWYDEGEERNRGNFPPRFSGRQFPNYSSELNVNALELEDSALYLCASSPNRVASPLHFGNGTRLTVT.

The chain carries TRBV20-1 and TRBJ2-7, with 9 bases aligning to TRBD2. Germline CDR1 reads DFQATT; CDR2 reads SNEGSKA (reference sequence). The CDR3 totals 14 residues. The ends lost 3 bases at V and 4 bases at J; junction bases unmatched: 7. Written as DNA, the CDR3 is TGCAGTGCTAGTCCGGGGACTAGCAAGTACGAGCAGTACTTC. It translates to CSASPGTSKYEQYF.

The rearrangement links TRBV5-4 to TRBJ2-1, with 8 bases aligning to TRBD2. Per germline, CDR1 SGHNT and CDR2 YYREEE (reference sequence). CDR3 length equals 16 residues. V lost 3 bases and J lost 8; bases outside the gene matches: 13. CDR3 bases: TGTGCCAGCAGCTCGGCCCACGGGAGGGCCGTTGATGAGCAGTTCTTC. This translates into CASSSAHGRAVDEQFF.

The sample holds one count of this clone. The chain combines TRBV6-5 with TRBJ2-7; 11 bases align to TRBD1. The germline V gene has CDR1 MNHEY and CDR2 SVGAGI. V dropped 8 bases and J dropped 5; count of bases not matched to a gene: 8. The CDR3 runs 14 residues. CDR3 coding DNA: TGTGCCAGCCAGGAGGGACAGGGGGGGAACGAGCAGTACTTC. It translates to CASQEGQGGNEQYF.

The V gene is TRBV7-9, the J gene TRBJ2-1; D remains ambiguous. The germline V gene has CDR1 SEHNR and CDR2 FQNEAQ (reference sequence). The CDR3 consists of 12 residues. Trimming pared 5 bases from V and 8 bases from J, leaving 10 bases between. This CDR3 is CASSPTLYEQFF. The CDR3 DNA sequence: TGTGCCAGCAGCCCGACTTTGTATGAGCAGTTCTTC.